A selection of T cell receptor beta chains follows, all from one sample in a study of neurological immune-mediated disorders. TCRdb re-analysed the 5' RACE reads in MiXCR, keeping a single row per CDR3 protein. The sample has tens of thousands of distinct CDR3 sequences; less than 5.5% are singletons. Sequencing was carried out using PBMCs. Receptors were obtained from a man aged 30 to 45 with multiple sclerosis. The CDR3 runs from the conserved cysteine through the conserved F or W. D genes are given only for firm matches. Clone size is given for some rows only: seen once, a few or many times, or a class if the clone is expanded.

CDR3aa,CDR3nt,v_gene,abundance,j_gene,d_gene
CASSSHRGTEAFF,TGTGCCAGCAGTTCCCACAGGGGCACTGAAGCTTTCTTT,TRBV27,many,TRBJ1-1,TRBD1
CASSPGMNTGELFF,TGCGCCAGCAGCCCAGGGATGAACACCGGGGAGCTGTTTTTT,TRBV5-1,many,TRBJ2-2,NA
CSARPTKSGVIDEQFF,TGCAGTGCTAGGCCTACTAAAAGCGGGGTGATCGATGAGCAGTTCTTC,TRBV20-1,many,TRBJ2-1,TRBD2
CASSPQGAAGQDGYTF,TGTGCCAGCAGTCCCCAGGGGGCAGCCGGGCAGGATGGCTACACCTTC,TRBV25-1,many,TRBJ1-2,TRBD1
CSAPRDRASTDTQYF,TGCAGTGCCCCCAGGGACAGGGCTAGCACAGATACGCAGTATTTT,TRBV20-1,few,TRBJ2-3,TRBD1
CASSLGQSGGEQFF,TGCGCCAGCAGCTTAGGACAGAGTGGCGGTGAGCAGTTCTTC,TRBV5-1,NA,TRBJ2-1,NA
CASSWGRTEAFF,TGTGCCAGCAGTTGGGGACGTACTGAAGCTTTCTTT,TRBV12-3/TRBV12-4,many,TRBJ1-1,NA
CASSLRHTGNQPQHF,TGTGCCAGCAGTTTAAGACATACCGGCAATCAGCCCCAGCATTTT,TRBV12-3/TRBV12-4,many,TRBJ1-5,NA
CASSLRGGPWDTQYF,TGTGCCAGCAGTTTGCGGGGGGGGCCCTGGGATACGCAGTATTTT,TRBV12-3/TRBV12-4,NA,TRBJ2-3,TRBD2
CASSPAGLSIGYTF,TGTGCCAGCAGCCCTGCGGGCTTGTCTATTGGCTACACCTTC,TRBV7-2,NA,TRBJ1-2,NA
CASSLLGGRTYGYTF,TGTGCCAGCAGCCTCTTGGGCGGCAGGACATATGGCTACACCTTC,TRBV7-2,many,TRBJ1-2,NA
CASSQVDTSGGFGNEQFF,TGTGCCAGCAGCCAAGTAGACACTAGCGGGGGTTTTGGCAATGAGCAGTTCTTC,TRBV3-1,many,TRBJ2-1,TRBD2
CASSLVRGSEKLFF,TGCGCCAGCAGCTTGGTTAGGGGAAGTGAAAAACTGTTTTTT,TRBV5-1,few,TRBJ1-4,NA
CASSPPGGSVYEQYF,TGTGCCAGCTCACCACCGGGGGGCTCAGTCTACGAGCAGTACTTC,TRBV18,few,TRBJ2-7,NA
CSASTFGAGSNEQFF,TGCAGTGCTAGCACCTTCGGGGCGGGTTCCAATGAGCAGTTCTTC,TRBV20-1,NA,TRBJ2-1,NA
CASSLRRDSPLHF,TGTGCCAGCAGCTTACGGAGGGATTCACCCCTCCACTTT,TRBV7-8,many,TRBJ1-6,NA
CASSQEEWKGMAF,TGTGCCAGCAGCCAAGAAGAATGGAAAGGGATGGCCTTC,TRBV3-1,many,TRBJ2-1,NA
CASSSGSRGWDTEAFF,TGCGCCAGCAGCTCCGGCAGCAGGGGGTGGGACACTGAAGCTTTCTTT,TRBV5-1,NA,TRBJ1-1,TRBD1
CSAQRDADTQYF,TGCAGTGCCCAGCGGGACGCAGATACGCAGTATTTT,TRBV20-1,many,TRBJ2-3,TRBD2
CAVRGWSTEAFF,TGTGCCGTCCGGGGTTGGAGCACTGAAGCTTTCTTT,TRBV6-6,NA,TRBJ1-1,NA
CASSVLGNTEAFF,TGCGCCAGCAGCGTTTTGGGGAACACTGAAGCTTTCTTT,TRBV5-1,NA,TRBJ1-1,NA
CASSPGVRAGTGELFF,TGCGCCAGCAGCCCCGGGGTCCGAGCGGGCACCGGGGAGCTGTTTTTT,TRBV5-1,many,TRBJ2-2,NA
CAREYLDRAFGYGYTF,TGTGCCAGAGAGTACTTAGACAGGGCCTTTGGCTATGGCTACACCTTC,TRBV12-3/TRBV12-4,many,TRBJ1-2,TRBD1
CASSIDRGGVITEAFF,TGTGCCAGCAGCATAGACAGGGGAGGGGTAATAACTGAAGCTTTCTTT,TRBV7-9,medium-sized,TRBJ1-1,TRBD1
CATSDSRRLARARNEQFF,TGTGCCACCAGTGATTCCCGACGACTAGCTCGGGCAAGGAATGAGCAGTTCTTC,TRBV24-1,many,TRBJ2-1,TRBD2
CASSLVTGNPYRILEAFF,TGTGCCAGCAGCTTAGTGACCGGGAACCCTTACCGAATACTTGAAGCTTTCTTT,TRBV11-2,many,TRBJ1-1,NA
CASSQPYQWPETQYF,TGTGCCAGCAGCCAACCCTACCAGTGGCCGGAGACCCAGTACTTC,TRBV3-1,NA,TRBJ2-5,NA
CSAKNSLNEKLFF,TGCAGTGCTAAAAACAGCCTTAATGAAAAACTGTTTTTT,TRBV20-1,many,TRBJ1-4,NA
CSARDLKIFDNSPLHF,TGCAGTGCTAGAGATCTGAAGATTTTTGATAATTCACCCCTCCACTTT,TRBV20-1,many,TRBJ1-6,NA
CASTKVAGGYTDEQFF,TGCGCCAGCACAAAAGTAGCGGGGGGTTATACGGATGAGCAGTTCTTC,TRBV5-1,many,TRBJ2-1,TRBD2
CASSLRQGGEAFF,TGCGCCAGCAGTTTGCGACAGGGGGGTGAAGCTTTCTTT,TRBV5-1,NA,TRBJ1-1,TRBD1
CASSYSTDTQYF,TGTGCCAGCAGTTACAGCACAGATACGCAGTATTTT,TRBV12-3/TRBV12-4,many,TRBJ2-3,NA
CASRPTEFNTEAFF,TGCGCCAGCAGACCGACAGAATTTAACACTGAAGCTTTCTTT,TRBV5-1,many,TRBJ1-1,NA
CASSPSQGTGELFF,TGTGCCAGCAGCCCAAGCCAGGGGACCGGGGAGCTGTTTTTT,TRBV4-2,many,TRBJ2-2,NA
CASILAGNSPLHF,TGTGCCAGCATCCTTGCTGGGAATTCACCCCTCCACTTT,TRBV6-6,many,TRBJ1-6,NA
CASSISGGEQFF,TGTGCCAGCTCAATCAGCGGGGGGGAGCAGTTCTTC,TRBV18,many,TRBJ2-1,TRBD2
CASSQDWASGGRKQYF,TGTGCCAGCAGCCAAGATTGGGCTAGCGGGGGCAGGAAGCAGTACTTC,TRBV3-1,few,TRBJ2-7,TRBD2
CSARRLTNTEAFF,TGCAGTGCCCGGCGGCTTACGAACACTGAAGCTTTCTTT,TRBV20-1,NA,TRBJ1-1,NA
CASSPDSNTGELFF,TGTGCCAGCAGCCCTGACAGCAACACCGGGGAGCTGTTTTTT,TRBV5-5,many,TRBJ2-2,NA
CASSSTYRQGGNEKLFF,TGTGCCAGCAGTTCTACCTATCGACAGGGAGGGAATGAAAAACTGTTTTTT,TRBV6-5,many,TRBJ1-4,TRBD1
CSARNWDGSYNEQFF,TGCAGTGCCCGGAATTGGGACGGGTCCTACAATGAGCAGTTCTTC,TRBV20-1,many,TRBJ2-1,NA
CASSALSGGAYEQYF,TGTGCCAGCAGCGCCCTTAGCGGGGGGGCCTACGAGCAGTACTTC,TRBV9,few,TRBJ2-7,TRBD2
CASSVDGGNTEAFF,TGTGCCAGCAGCGTAGATGGAGGGAACACTGAAGCTTTCTTT,TRBV9,many,TRBJ1-1,NA
CASRPLDRVVAEAFF,TGTGCCAGCAGACCTCTAGACAGGGTGGTCGCTGAAGCTTTCTTT,TRBV7-2,many,TRBJ1-1,TRBD1
CATSYINEKLFF,TGTGCCACCAGCTACATTAATGAAAAACTGTTTTTT,TRBV15,many,TRBJ1-4,NA
CSADSQLGQGANTDTQYF,TGCAGTGCTGATAGCCAATTGGGACAGGGGGCTAACACAGATACGCAGTATTTT,TRBV20-1,many,TRBJ2-3,TRBD1
CASRTSKYNEQFF,TGTGCCAGCAGAACCTCCAAGTACAATGAGCAGTTCTTC,TRBV7-8,NA,TRBJ2-1,NA
CSASRDTDTQYF,TGCAGTGCTAGCCGGGACACAGATACGCAGTATTTT,TRBV20-1,many,TRBJ2-3,NA